This entry is about one T cell receptor beta chain. Its specificity is not known. This PCR relied on a set of 60 Vbeta primers and 13 Jbeta primers. Using immunoSEQ multiplex PCR, the repertoire was profiled, and TCRdb retains in-frame clones only, with some absent. The profile shows about 190,000 clones, 60% to 80% of them singletons. This record belongs to a study of cytomegalovirus exposure and HLA in healthy donors. Study background: Approximately 190 million T cells yielded approximately 100 million unique TCR beta sequences, as an earlier analysis found.

Study outcomes and limitations: The authors enumerated some 160 TCR beta chains as linked to cytomegalovirus. Information on immune exposure was restricted to one variable (CMV serostatus).

This sequence originates from a woman in her 30s in good health and CMV-seropositive. Specimen: PBMCs.

In DNA form, the CDR3 reads TGTGCCAGCAGCTTAGAAACTCGCGAGGCCCAGTACTTC. This gives the protein CASSLETREAQYF. This sequence joins TRBV7-8 and TRBJ2-5, with no clear D. The ends were cut back, 1 base at V and 9 bases at J, with 12 bases in the middle. Germline-derived CDR1 and CDR2 are SGHVS and FQNEAQ. The CDR3 is 13 amino acids.